The 32 T cell receptor beta chains below come from one sample, sequenced in a study of blood T cell repertoires in COVID-19. Assay: immunoSEQ multiplex PCR; the TCRdb copy retains only in-frame clones and omits some. The data contain 120,000 or so clones, more than 75% of them singletons. Sample: peripheral blood. These receptors were taken from a woman aged 50 to 60 with acute or convalescent COVID-19.

J is TRBJ2-3 and V is TRBV7-9; D gene uncertain. The V end was cut by 4 bases, the J end by 3 bases, with 11 bases between. Germline CDR1 reads SEHNR; CDR2 reads FQNEAQ (reference sequence). The CDR3 has 14 amino acids. CDR3 nucleotide sequence: TGTGCCAGCAGCTACGAAAGACTTACAGATACGCAGTATTTT. Translation: CASSYERLTDTQYF.

V is TRBV19 and J is TRBJ2-7, with a possible D match to TRBD1 (6 bases). The V end lost 3 bases, the J end lost 2 bases, and 11 bases lay between the germline ends. The CDR3 has 14 residues. Germline V gives CDR1 LNHDA, CDR2 SQIVND (reference sequence). The CDR3 here is CASSILQGPYEQYF. CDR3 nucleotide sequence: TGTGCCAGTAGTATCTTACAGGGCCCCTACGAGCAGTACTTC.

The genes are TRBV3-1 (or the pseudogene TRBV3-2) and TRBJ2-1, with 9 bases lining up with TRBD2. Trimming removed 4 bases from V and 3 bases from J; junction bases left unmatched: 10. This CDR3 is built from 17 residues. The germline V gene encodes CDR1 LGHDT and CDR2 YNNKEL (reference sequence). CDR3 residues: CASSPRRVAGVYNEQFF. The CDR3 DNA reads TGTGCCAGCAGCCCTAGAAGGGTAGCGGGAGTCTACAATGAGCAGTTCTTC.

The chain links TRBV29-1 to TRBJ2-1; perhaps TRBD2 as D (5 bases). Germline lookup yields CDR1 SQVTM and CDR2 ANQGSEA. Deletions cut 3 bases from V and 4 bases from J, with 7 bases between. This CDR3 region has 12 residues. In DNA form, the CDR3 reads TGCAGCGTTGAGAGGACTTACAATGAGCAGTTCTTC. This codes for CSVERTYNEQFF.

This rearrangement joins TRBV18 to TRBJ1-3; D is perhaps TRBD1 (5 bases). Trimming took 7 bases from V and 2 from J, leaving 15 bases between them. The germline CDR1 and CDR2 sequences are KGHSH and LQKENI. CDR3 length: 15 residues. For the CDR3, the DNA is TGTGCCAGCTTCGCTCGAGCAGGGCCTGGAAACACCATATATTTT. This gives the protein CASFARAGPGNTIYF.

A single count supports this clone. V is TRBV5-1 and J is TRBJ2-3; 10 bases map to TRBD2. This CDR3 spans 17 amino acids. Germline V lookup: CDR1 SGHRS, CDR2 YFSETQ. J lost 4 bases, V lost 2 bases, and 10 bases had no gene match. The CDR3 sequence is CASSLTSGMRFPDTQYF. The CDR3 nucleotides are TGCGCCAGCAGCTTAACTAGCGGGATGAGGTTTCCAGATACGCAGTATTTT. The variable domain in full, with the rest retrieved from reference TRBV5-1 and TRBJ2-3, is KAGVTQTPRYLIKTRGQQVTLSCSPISGHRSVSWYQQTPGQGLQFLFEYFSETQRNKGNFPGRFSGRQFSNSRSEMNVSTLELGDSALYLCASSLTSGMRFPDTQYFGPGTRLTVL.

This clone has just a few counts. The V call is TRBV19, the J call TRBJ2-3, with 9 positions matching TRBD1. This CDR3 comprises 14 residues. Germline V CDR1 and CDR2: LNHDA, SQIVND (reference sequence). The trim removed 5 bases at V and 7 bases at J, leaving 7 bases unmatched. The CDR3 loop reads CASSVRDRVNTQYF. The CDR3 DNA follows: TGTGCCAGTAGTGTCCGGGACAGGGTAAATACGCAGTATTTT. Supplemented by reference TRBV19 and TRBJ2-3, the full variable domain reads DGGITQSPKYLFRKEGQNVTLSCEQNLNHDAMYWYRQDPGQGLRLIYYSQIVNDFQKGDIAEGYSVSREKKESFPLTVTSAQKNPTAFYLCASSVRDRVNTQYFGPGTRLTVL.

The J gene is TRBJ2-1, the V gene TRBV6-2 or TRBV6-3; 7 bases map to TRBD1. V shed 6 bases and J 7 bases; nucleotides not matched to a gene: 9. Germline V lookup: CDR1 MNHEY, CDR2 SVGEGT. The CDR3 loop spans 14 amino acids. The CDR3 bases are TGTGCCAGCAGCCTGGTAAGGGGGCCTAATGAGCAGTTCTTC. It codes for CASSLVRGPNEQFF.

V and J are TRBV24-1 and TRBJ2-1; 9 bases line up with TRBD2. After removal of 9 bases from V and 2 bases from J, the junction contained 13 bases not matched to a gene. The CDR3 runs 17 residues. Germline CDR1 reads KGHDR; CDR2 reads SFDVKD. As DNA, the CDR3 is TGTGCCACCGGCGACGCCCCGACTAGCGGTCCCTACAATGAGCAGTTCTTC. Translated, it gives CATGDAPTSGPYNEQFF.

This chain uses TRBV2 with TRBJ1-5, with 7 bases matching TRBD1. The CDR3 totals 13 residues. Germline V gives CDR1 SNHLY, CDR2 FYNNEI. The trim removed 7 bases at V and 9 bases at J, leaving 9 bases unmatched. In DNA, the CDR3 is TGTGCCAGCAAATCTGACAGGGAGACGCCCCAGCATTTT. This gives the protein CASKSDRETPQHF.

The chain uses TRBV7-2 and TRBJ2-2; TRBD1 is a possible D gene (5 bases). Germline V gives CDR1 SGHTA, CDR2 FQGNSA. The V end was cut by 4 bases, the J end by 0 bases, with 12 bases between. The CDR3 runs 16 residues. DNA for the CDR3: TGTGCCAGCAGCTCACCCGGACAAACGAACACCGGGGAGCTGTTTTTT. Translated: CASSSPGQTNTGELFF.

The chain uses TRBV6-5 and TRBJ1-2; the match to TRBD1 covers 9 bases. The V gene's germline CDR1 is MNHEY and CDR2 SVGAGI. There are 16 residues in the CDR3. Losses at the gene ends were 2 bases for V and 7 bases for J; bases not matched to a gene: 11. The DNA for the CDR3 is TGTGCCAGCAGTTACCGCTTACAGGGGGCGCAGGGTGGCTACACCTTC. This gives the protein CASSYRLQGAQGGYTF.

Written as DNA, the CDR3 is TGTGCCTGGAAGGCAGGGCCGAACACTGAAGCTTTCTTT. It yields the protein CAWKAGPNTEAFF. This rearrangement joins TRBV30 to TRBJ1-1, with D possibly matching TRBD1 (5 bases). The V and J ends lost 4 bases and 1 base respectively, with 10 bases between them. Germline V gene sequence: CDR1 GTSNPN, CDR2 SVGIG (reference sequence). The CDR3 is made up of 13 amino acids.

J is TRBJ2-1 and V is TRBV27; the D gene is possibly TRBD1 (6 bases). There are 14 residues in the CDR3. Trimming took 4 bases from V and 9 from J, leaving 16 bases between them. CDR1 and CDR2 (germline): MNHEY, SMNVEV (reference sequence). Here the CDR3 DNA reads TGTGCCAGCAGTTCTTATACTGGGGGCAGTGAGCAGTTCTTC. Protein product: CASSSYTGGSEQFF.

For this clone: In the same sample, other DNA sequences code for this CDR3. This chain joins TRBV18 and TRBJ1-1, with D hard to call. This CDR3 comprises 14 residues. Trimming took 3 bases from V and 1 from J, leaving 9 bases between them. The germline V gene encodes CDR1 KGHSH and CDR2 LQKENI. The CDR3 region is CASSPERRNTEAFF. CDR3 nucleotide sequence: TGTGCCAGCTCACCCGAAAGGAGGAACACTGAAGCTTTCTTT.

This clone was seen a few times. The chain recombines TRBV7-9 with TRBJ2-1, with D possibly matching TRBD1 (6 bases). Germline CDR1 and CDR2: SEHNR and FQNEAQ (reference sequence). The CDR3 length is 12 residues. Trimming stripped 5 bases from V and 13 bases from J, with 15 bases between. As DNA, the CDR3 is TGTGCCAGCAGCCCGGACAGAGCAATACAGTTCTTC. Residues: CASSPDRAIQFF. Full variable domain (rest looked up from reference TRBV7-9 and TRBJ2-1): DTGVSQNPRHKITKRGQNVTFRCDPISEHNRLYWYRQTLGQGPEFLTYFQNEAQLEKSRLLSDRFSAERPKGSFSTLEIQRTEQGDSAMYLCASSPDRAIQFFGPGTRLTVL.

This chain links TRBV27 with TRBJ2-7; TRBD2 might be the D (6 bases). V was trimmed by 5 bases and J by 3 bases, leaving 11 bases between them. Germline CDR1 is MNHEY and CDR2 is SMNVEV (reference sequence). The CDR3 loop spans 13 amino acids. The CDR3 is CASSLSGGYEQYF. The CDR3, as DNA: TGTGCCAGCAGTCTTTCCGGGGGCTACGAGCAGTACTTC.

The V and J genes are TRBV5-1 and TRBJ2-5; the D gene is possibly TRBD1 (6 bases). The CDR3 extends over 17 amino acids. CDR1 SGHRS and CDR2 YFSETQ come from the germline V gene. Deletions cut 1 base from V and 4 bases from J, with 20 bases between. Here the CDR3 reads CASSLTGPGGEGETQYF. DNA for the CDR3: TGCGCCAGCAGCTTGACCGGCCCTGGGGGCGAAGGAGAGACCCAGTACTTC.

The chain is built from TRBV29-1 and TRBJ2-7; TRBD1 aligns across 10 bases. CDR1 and CDR2 (germline): SQVTM, ANQGSEA. CDR3 length equals 13 residues. The J segment lost 3 bases and the V segment lost 6 bases, leaving 5 bases of the junction unmatched. The CDR3 DNA reads as TGCAGCGTCGGACAGGGGGGACTCTACGAGCAGTACTTC. Its translation: CSVGQGGLYEQYF.

The V call is TRBV6-6, the J call TRBJ2-3; no reliable D call. CDR1 and CDR2 (germline): MNHNY, SVGAGI (reference sequence). V gave up 2 bases and J gave up 2 bases, with 8 bases separating them. The CDR3 is 14 residues long. The CDR3 sequence is CASSYLPTTDTQYF. Written as DNA, the CDR3 is TGTGCCAGCAGTTACCTGCCTACCACAGATACGCAGTATTTT.

The chain combines TRBV30 with TRBJ1-1; the match to TRBD1 covers 7 bases. Germline V lookup: CDR1 GTSNPN, CDR2 SVGIG (reference sequence). With 5 bases clipped from V and 1 base from J, the junction kept 4 bases outside the gene matches. This CDR3 has 13 residues. The CDR3 coding sequence is TGTGCCTGGGCCGGGACAGCGAACACTGAAGCTTTCTTT. Encoded protein: CAWAGTANTEAFF.

Turning to this clone: A read error may be the cause here, since a much bigger clone is one base away. This chain joins TRBV5-1 and TRBJ1-1; 7 nucleotides agree with TRBD1. CDR1 SGHRS and CDR2 YFSETQ come from the germline V gene. With V trimmed by 4 bases and J by 1 base, 4 bases remained unmatched. The length of the CDR3 is 14 residues. The CDR3 nucleotides are TGCGCCAGCAGCCCGGGACAGACGAACACTGAAGCTTTCTTT. Translation: CASSPGQTNTEAFF.

The chain recombines TRBV7-9 with TRBJ2-4; a weak D match, TRBD1 (6 bases). Germline V gives CDR1 SEHNR, CDR2 FQNEAQ (reference sequence). V was clipped by 5 bases and J by 8 bases, with 25 bases between them. There are 17 residues in the CDR3. This chain's CDR3 is CASSREDIGPKGDIQYF. The CDR3 coding sequence is TGTGCCAGCAGCAGAGAGGACATCGGGCCTAAGGGGGACATTCAGTACTTC. Full variable domain (rest looked up from reference TRBV7-9 and TRBJ2-4): DTGVSQNPRHKITKRGQNVTFRCDPISEHNRLYWYRQTLGQGPEFLTYFQNEAQLEKSRLLSDRFSAERPKGSFSTLEIQRTEQGDSAMYLCASSREDIGPKGDIQYFGAGTRLSVL.

The count of this clone is one. The rearrangement links TRBV2 to TRBJ1-5; 12 bases fit TRBD1. The CDR3 consists of 15 residues. CDR1 is SNHLY and CDR2 is FYNNEI in the germline V gene. V was pared by 3 bases and J by 5 bases, with 2 bases of the junction left unmatched. Written as DNA, the CDR3 is TGTGCCAGCAGTGAGGGACAGGGGGCTTATCAGCCCCAGCATTTT. Amino acids: CASSEGQGAYQPQHF.

This sequence joins TRBV10-3 and TRBJ2-5; the match to TRBD2 covers 12 bases. Germline V gives CDR1 ENHRY, CDR2 SYGVKD. This CDR3 contains 18 residues. Trimming cost V 3 bases and J 6 bases; bases outside gene matches: 14. The CDR3 here is CAISDIMVTSGSLKTQYF. In DNA, the CDR3 is TGTGCCATCAGTGATATCATGGTGACTAGCGGGAGCCTAAAGACCCAGTACTTC.

The chain carries TRBV28 and TRBJ2-1, with D perhaps matching TRBD2 (5 bases). The length of the CDR3 is 15 residues. The V end lost 4 bases, the J end lost 6 bases, and 16 bases lay between the germline ends. Per germline, CDR1 MDHEN and CDR2 SYDVKM. The CDR3 DNA sequence: TGTGCCAGCAGTTCCCGGGATCTAGGTGGCAATGAGCAGTTCTTC. Encoded protein: CASSSRDLGGNEQFF. Variable domain in full (rest from reference TRBV28 and TRBJ2-1): DVKVTQSSRYLVKRTGEKVFLECVQDMDHENMFWYRQDPGLGLRLIYFSYDVKMKEKGDIPEGYSVSREKKERFSLILESASTNQTSMYLCASSSRDLGGNEQFFGPGTRLTVL.

This chain connects TRBV18 to TRBJ1-5; D not certain. In germline, CDR1 is KGHSH, CDR2 LQKENI. CDR3 length: 15 residues. V lost 6 bases and J 3 bases, leaving 15 bases between the germline ends. CDR3 sequence reads: CASSVSAATNQPQHF. The CDR3 nucleotides are TGTGCCAGCTCCGTGTCAGCGGCAACCAATCAGCCCCAGCATTTT. The full variable domain, rest sourced from reference TRBV18 and TRBJ1-5, is NAGVMQNPRHLVRRRGQEARLRCSPMKGHSHVYWYRQLPEEGLKFMVYLQKENIIDESGMPKERFSAEFPKEGPSILRIQQVVRGDSAAYFCASSVSAATNQPQHFGDGTRLSIL.

This chain links TRBV28 with TRBJ1-1; TRBD1 matches 7 bases. The CDR3 totals 15 residues. Looked up from germline, CDR1 is MDHEN and CDR2 is SYDVKM. The V and J ends lost 4 bases and 0 bases, in that order; junction bases with no gene match: 5. The CDR3 sequence: CASSSTGTVNTEAFF. Here the CDR3 DNA reads TGTGCCAGCAGTTCGACCGGGACAGTGAACACTGAAGCTTTCTTT.

This clone appeared once. The J gene is TRBJ2-6, the V gene TRBV11-3; TRBD2 matches at 15 bases. J gave up 2 bases and V 5 bases, and 7 bases lay outside the gene matches. The CDR3 loop spans 19 amino acids. The germline V gene encodes CDR1 SGHNT and CDR2 YENEEA. Here the CDR3 DNA reads TGTGCCAGCAGCCCCGGACTAGCGGGAGGGCCGCCTGGGGCCAACGTCCTGACTTTC. Translated: CASSPGLAGGPPGANVLTF.

V usage is TRBV21-1 and J usage is TRBJ2-5; no check of the table's D call, TRBD1, against the DNA was made. TRBV21-1 is a recognized pseudogene. This CDR3 comprises 16 residues. Written as DNA, the CDR3 is TGTGCCAGCAGGCGTAGGGGACAGGGACTTCAGAAGACCCAGTACTTC. This gives the protein CASRRRGQGLQKTQYF.

The chain combines TRBV10-3 with TRBJ1-3, with no clear D. Germline CDR1 is ENHRY and CDR2 is SYGVKD. The CDR3 totals 13 residues. V lost 6 bases to trimming and J lost 0 bases, with 6 bases between them. The CDR3 nucleotides are TGTGCCATCAGCTACAGCTCTGGAAACACCATATATTTT. Translated, it gives CAISYSSGNTIYF.

The chain links TRBV28 to TRBJ1-2; 7 bases align to TRBD1. J was trimmed by 4 bases and V by 4 bases; bases with no gene match: 9. Per germline, CDR1 MDHEN and CDR2 SYDVKM. This CDR3 has 15 amino acids. The CDR3 spells CASSSTPGTAYGYTF. The DNA for the CDR3 is TGTGCCAGCAGTTCGACACCCGGGACAGCCTATGGCTACACCTTC.